This passage covers 17 T cell receptor beta chains from one sample sequenced in a study of beta chain bispecific antibodies for T cell cancers. Study conclusions and caveats: The leukemia cells, rather than normal T cells, gave most of the targeted TRBV signal.

Their antigen targets remain unknown. TCRdb re-called the 5' RACE reads through MiXCR, storing one row per CDR3 protein. Found here are tens of thousands of distinct CDR3 sequences, roughly 3% of them singletons; the top ten hold 30%. Blood mononuclear cells were expanded for 2 to 4 days using either OKT3 anti-CD3 antibody or CD3/CD28 beads. What was sequenced was healthy donor T cells cultured with leukemia cells. These receptors came from a human donor in good health. Some clones in this sample may be carry-over from other donors' samples.

In its sample, this clonotype is medium-sized. The chain combines TRBV2 with TRBJ1-4; TRBD1 matches 7 bases. CDR3 length equals 15 residues. Germline CDR1 SNHLY, CDR2 FYNNEI. The ends lost 8 bases at V and 4 bases at J; junction bases unmatched: 10. The CDR3 nucleotides read TGTGCCAGCTTATCGAGAGGGGGCCATAATGAAAAACTGTTTTTT. Amino acid sequence: CASLSRGGHNEKLFF.

A few counts support this clonotype. V is TRBV27 and J is TRBJ2-7; no clear D. The CDR3 runs 15 residues. Germline V gene data show CDR1 as MNHEY and CDR2 as SMNVEV (reference sequence). V dropped 6 bases and J dropped 0 bases, with 15 bases sitting between them. This CDR3 reads CASSPSPLYSYEQYF. In nucleotides, the CDR3 is TGTGCCAGCAGCCCATCCCCACTATACTCCTACGAGCAGTACTTC.

This clonotype occurred many times. The V and J genes are TRBV27 and TRBJ1-2, with D perhaps TRBD1 (5 bases). Trimming left V 0 bases short and J 4 bases short, with 12 bases between. CDR1 and CDR2 from the germline V gene are MNHEY and SMNVEV (reference sequence). The CDR3 totals 15 residues. The CDR3 DNA sequence: TGTGCCAGCAGTTTATCGGGGGGGGAAAGCTATGGCTACACCTTC. Amino acid sequence: CASSLSGGESYGYTF.

About this clonotype itself: This clone may be a read error of a much larger clone one base away. CDR3 protein: CASSQDGAGINSPFHF. The CDR3 coding sequence is TGCGCCAGCAGCCAAGATGGCGCAGGAATAAATTCACCCTTCCACTTT. The chain has TRBV4-1 and TRBJ1-6; D gene uncertain. The CDR3 consists of 16 residues. CDR1 and CDR2 from the germline V gene are MGHRA and YSYEKL.

This clonotype was seen repeatedly, ten times or more. The chain links TRBV6-1 to TRBJ1-2; D is perhaps TRBD1 (6 bases). CDR1 and CDR2 from the germline V gene are MNHNS and SASEGT. The V and J ends lost 6 bases and 4 bases respectively, with 15 bases between them. CDR3 length equals 14 residues. For the CDR3, the DNA is TGTGCCAGCAGCCCTATAGGGGGGGTCTATGGCTACACCTTC. Translation: CASSPIGGVYGYTF.

This clonotype was seen repeatedly, ten times or more. The chain links TRBV4-1 to TRBJ2-5; perhaps TRBD1 as D (6 bases). From germline, CDR1 is MGHRA and CDR2 YSYEKL. This CDR3 contains 14 residues. Trimming shortened V by 3 bases and J by 4 bases, and 12 bases separated the two germline ends. In DNA, the CDR3 is TGCGCCAGCAGCCATTTGGGGGCAGTAGAGACCCAGTACTTC. Translated, it gives CASSHLGAVETQYF.

This clonotype has ten or more counts. The rearrangement uses TRBV5-1 and TRBJ1-6, with TRBD1 matching over 9 bases. Germline V gene data show CDR1 as SGHRS and CDR2 as YFSETQ. CDR3 length equals 18 residues. The junction had 12 bases not matched to a gene; V was cut back by 4 bases and J by 4 bases. The CDR3, as DNA: TGCGCCAGCAGCGTATATGGCACCGGGACAGGGTATAATTCACCCCTCCACTTT. Protein product: CASSVYGTGTGYNSPLHF.

A few counts support this clonotype. The chain couples TRBV2 to TRBJ2-1; no reliable D call. The germline V and J ends were trimmed by 8 bases and 0 bases, with 5 bases remaining between them. The CDR3 runs to 12 residues. Germline CDR1 is SNHLY and CDR2 is FYNNEI. DNA of the CDR3: TGTGCCAGCGGGGTCTCCTACAATGAGCAGTTCTTC. This translates into CASGVSYNEQFF.

In this sample, this clonotype turned up many times. V usage is TRBV4-2 and J usage is TRBJ2-7, with 7 bases that match TRBD2. V lost 4 bases and J lost 7; bases outside the gene matches: 13. The CDR3 spans 15 residues. Germline V CDR1 and CDR2: LGHNA, YNFKEQ. The CDR3 sequence is CASSPGKRGPMEQYF. The DNA for the CDR3 is TGTGCCAGCAGCCCAGGGAAGCGGGGCCCAATGGAGCAGTACTTC.

At least ten counts were recorded for this clonotype. The J gene is TRBJ2-1, the V gene TRBV5-1; tentative D call: TRBD2 (6 bases). Germline loops: CDR1 SGHRS, CDR2 YFSETQ. V was cut by 0 bases and J by 1 base, with 8 bases left in between. This CDR3 comprises 15 residues. The DNA of the CDR3 is TGCGCCAGCAGCTTGGTGGGGGGTTCCTACAATGAGCAGTTCTTC. Amino acid sequence: CASSLVGGSYNEQFF.

This clonotype was recorded at least ten times. The chain carries TRBV7-9 and TRBJ2-7; the match to TRBD2 covers 11 bases. Losses at the gene ends were 5 bases for V and 5 bases for J; bases not matched to a gene: 11. This CDR3 has 16 amino acids. Germline V lookup: CDR1 SEHNR, CDR2 FQNEAQ (reference sequence). The CDR3 region is CASSPRTSGFIDEQYF. The CDR3 bases are TGTGCCAGCAGCCCGAGGACTAGCGGGTTTATCGACGAGCAGTACTTC.

This clonotype came up many times. This chain joins TRBV12-3 or TRBV12-4 and TRBJ2-1, with 13 bases aligning to TRBD2. The J segment lost 5 bases and the V segment lost 7 bases, leaving 5 bases of the junction unmatched. The CDR3 has 15 amino acids. The DNA for the CDR3 is TGTGCCAGCAAAATGGGACTAGCGGGGCACAATGAGCAGTTCTTC. As protein: CASKMGLAGHNEQFF.

This clonotype occurred many times. The chain employs TRBV5-1 and TRBJ2-1, with 9 bases identical to TRBD2. The CDR3 is made up of 16 amino acids. The V and J ends lost 0 bases and 3 bases, in that order; junction bases with no gene match: 4. Germline V CDR1 and CDR2: SGHRS, YFSETQ. CDR3 bases: TGCGCCAGCAGCTTGGGTAGCGGGGGAGACTACAATGAGCAGTTCTTC. Its protein product is CASSLGSGGDYNEQFF. The entire variable domain, with the rest obtained from reference TRBV5-1 and TRBJ2-1, is as follows: KAGVTQTPRYLIKTRGQQVTLSCSPISGHRSVSWYQQTPGQGLQFLFEYFSETQRNKGNFPGRFSGRQFSNSRSEMNVSTLELGDSALYLCASSLGSGGDYNEQFFGPGTRLTVL.

The rearrangement joins TRBV7-8 to TRBJ2-7; D may be TRBD1 (6 bases). CDR3 length: 13 residues. V was trimmed by 5 bases and J by 7 bases, leaving 15 bases between them. Germline V gene data show CDR1 as SGHVS and CDR2 as FQNEAQ. CDR3 in amino acids: CASSVSGAGEQYF. The DNA of the CDR3 is TGTGCCAGCAGCGTTTCAGGGGCAGGGGAGCAGTACTTC.

In its sample, this clonotype was seen many times. V gene TRBV15 combines with J gene TRBJ2-1; D may be TRBD2 (7 bases). Between the trimmed V and J ends, which lost 0 bases and 0 bases, there was a span of 18 bases. CDR3 length: 19 amino acids. Germline CDR1 reads LNHNV; CDR2 reads YYDKDF (reference sequence). The chain's CDR3 is CATSRDWSGGPSSYNEQFF. CDR3 DNA: TGTGCCACCAGCAGAGATTGGTCCGGGGGGCCTAGCTCCTACAATGAGCAGTTCTTC.

This clonotype has ten or more counts. The chain combines TRBV5-1 with TRBJ2-1; no clear D. CDR3 length equals 12 residues. Trimming shortened V by 3 bases and J by 9 bases, and 10 bases separated the two germline ends. Germline assignment: CDR1 SGHRS and CDR2 YFSETQ. The CDR3 loop is CASSSLGLEQFF. The CDR3 DNA reads TGCGCCAGCAGCTCCCTGGGTCTTGAGCAGTTCTTC.

This clonotype was counted ten times or more. V gene TRBV7-2 combines with J gene TRBJ2-3, with D unclear. Trimming cost V 2 bases and J 4 bases, with 7 bases left between them. This CDR3 has 13 amino acids. The germline CDR1 and CDR2 sequences are SGHTA and FQGNSA. The CDR3 bases are TGTGCCAGCAGCTTATTAGGGTCAGATACGCAGTATTTT. Amino acids: CASSLLGSDTQYF.